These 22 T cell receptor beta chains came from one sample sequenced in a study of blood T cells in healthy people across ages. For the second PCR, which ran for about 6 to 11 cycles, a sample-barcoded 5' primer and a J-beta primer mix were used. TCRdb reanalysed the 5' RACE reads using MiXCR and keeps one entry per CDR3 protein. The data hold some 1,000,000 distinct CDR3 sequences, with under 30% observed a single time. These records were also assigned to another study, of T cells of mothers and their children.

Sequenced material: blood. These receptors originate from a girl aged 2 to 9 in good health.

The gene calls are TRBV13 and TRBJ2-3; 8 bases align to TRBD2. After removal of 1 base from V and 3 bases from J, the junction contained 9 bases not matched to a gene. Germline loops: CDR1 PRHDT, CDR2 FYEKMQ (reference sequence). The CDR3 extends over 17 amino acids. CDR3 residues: CASSLEVAGTLTDTQYF. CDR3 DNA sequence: TGTGCCAGCAGCTTAGAAGTAGCGGGGACTTTAACAGATACGCAGTATTTT.

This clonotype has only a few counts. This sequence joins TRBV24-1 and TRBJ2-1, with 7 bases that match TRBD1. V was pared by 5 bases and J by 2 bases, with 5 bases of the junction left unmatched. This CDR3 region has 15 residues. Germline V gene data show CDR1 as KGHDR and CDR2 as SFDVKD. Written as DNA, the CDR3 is TGTGCCACCAGTGTTGGTGGGACAGCCTACAATGAGCAGTTCTTC. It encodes CATSVGGTAYNEQFF.

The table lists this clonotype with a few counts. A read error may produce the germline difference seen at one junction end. This CDR3 reads CASSLAGTGGEETQHF. The CDR3 DNA is TGCGCCAGCAGCTTAGCAGGGACAGGGGGTGAAGAGACCCAGCACTTC. The chain recombines TRBV5-1 with TRBJ2-5; 11 bases line up with TRBD1. The germline CDR1 and CDR2 sequences are SGHRS and YFSETQ. The CDR3 is made up of 16 amino acids.

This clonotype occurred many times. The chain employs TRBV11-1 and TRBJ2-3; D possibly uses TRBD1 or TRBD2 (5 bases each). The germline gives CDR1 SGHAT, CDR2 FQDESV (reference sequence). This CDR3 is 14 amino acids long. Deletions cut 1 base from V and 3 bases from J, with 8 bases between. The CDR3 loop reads CASSLEEGTDTQYF. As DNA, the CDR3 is TGTGCCAGCAGCTTAGAAGAGGGGACAGATACGCAGTATTTT.

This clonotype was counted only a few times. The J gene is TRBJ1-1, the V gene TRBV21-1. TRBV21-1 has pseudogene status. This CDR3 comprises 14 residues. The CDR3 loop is CARERGISNTEAFF. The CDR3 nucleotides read TGTGCCAGAGAGAGAGGAATATCGAACACTGAAGCTTTCTTT.

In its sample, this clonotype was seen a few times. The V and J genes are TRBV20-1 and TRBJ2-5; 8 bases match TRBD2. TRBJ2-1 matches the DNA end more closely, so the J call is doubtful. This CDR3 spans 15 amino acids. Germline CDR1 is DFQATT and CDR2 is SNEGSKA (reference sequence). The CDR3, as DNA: TGCAGTGCTATAAACTCCGGGACTAGCTACAATGAGCAGTTCTTC. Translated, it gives CSAINSGTSYNEQFF.

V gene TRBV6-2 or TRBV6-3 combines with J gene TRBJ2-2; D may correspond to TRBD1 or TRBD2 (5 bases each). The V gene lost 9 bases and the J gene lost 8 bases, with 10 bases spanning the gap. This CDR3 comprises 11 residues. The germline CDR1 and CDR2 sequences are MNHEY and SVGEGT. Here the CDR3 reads CASGDLGELFF. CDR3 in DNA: TGTGCCAGTGGGGACCTGGGGGAGCTGTTTTTT.

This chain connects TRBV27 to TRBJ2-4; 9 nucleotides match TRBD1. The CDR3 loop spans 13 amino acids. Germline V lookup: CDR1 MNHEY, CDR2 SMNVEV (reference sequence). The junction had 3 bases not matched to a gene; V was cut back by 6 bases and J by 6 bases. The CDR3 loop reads CASRTGGGNIQYF. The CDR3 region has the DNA TGTGCCAGCAGGACAGGGGGTGGAAACATTCAGTACTTC.

The CDR3 DNA reads TGCAGCGTTGAAGGCCAGCGCTCCTACAATGAGCAGTTCTTC. It is translated as CSVEGQRSYNEQFF. This chain joins TRBV29-1 and TRBJ2-1; D ambiguous. This CDR3 is 14 amino acids long. The germline V gene encodes CDR1 SQVTM and CDR2 ANQGSEA. V was shortened by 1 base and J by 0 bases, with 7 bases between the two germline ends.

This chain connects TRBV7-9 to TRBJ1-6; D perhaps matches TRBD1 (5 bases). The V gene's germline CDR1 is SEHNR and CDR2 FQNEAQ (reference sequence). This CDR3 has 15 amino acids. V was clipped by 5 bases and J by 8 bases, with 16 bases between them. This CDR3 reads CASSLRRGKDSPLHF. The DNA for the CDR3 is TGTGCCAGCAGCCTCCGGCGGGGGAAAGATTCACCCCTCCACTTT.

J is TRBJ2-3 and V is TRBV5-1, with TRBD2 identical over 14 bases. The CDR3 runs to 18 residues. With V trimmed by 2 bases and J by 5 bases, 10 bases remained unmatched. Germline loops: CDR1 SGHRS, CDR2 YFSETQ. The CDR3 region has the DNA TGCGCCAGCAGCTTCGCCGGGACTAGCGGGAGTCATGGAGATACGCAGTATTTT. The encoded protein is CASSFAGTSGSHGDTQYF.

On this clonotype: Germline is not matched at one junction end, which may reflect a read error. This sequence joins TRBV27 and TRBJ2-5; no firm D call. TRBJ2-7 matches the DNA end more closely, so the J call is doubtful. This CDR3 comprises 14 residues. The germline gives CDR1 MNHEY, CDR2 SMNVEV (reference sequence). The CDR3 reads CAGSSVQGSYEQYF. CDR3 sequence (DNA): TGTGCCGGCAGTTCGGTCCAAGGCTCCTACGAGCAGTACTTC.

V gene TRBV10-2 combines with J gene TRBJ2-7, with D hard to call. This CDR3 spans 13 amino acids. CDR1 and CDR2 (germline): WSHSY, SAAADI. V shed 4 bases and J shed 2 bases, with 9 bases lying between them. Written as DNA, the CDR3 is TGCGCCAGCAGTGCGCTGGGCCCCTACGAGCAGTACTTC. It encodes CASSALGPYEQYF.

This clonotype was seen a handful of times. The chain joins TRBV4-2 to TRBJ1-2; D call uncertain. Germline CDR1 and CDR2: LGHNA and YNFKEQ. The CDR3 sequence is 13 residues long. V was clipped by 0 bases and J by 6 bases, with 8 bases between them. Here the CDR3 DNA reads TGTGCCAGCAGCCAAGAGGCAGTCAATGGCTACACCTTC. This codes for CASSQEAVNGYTF.

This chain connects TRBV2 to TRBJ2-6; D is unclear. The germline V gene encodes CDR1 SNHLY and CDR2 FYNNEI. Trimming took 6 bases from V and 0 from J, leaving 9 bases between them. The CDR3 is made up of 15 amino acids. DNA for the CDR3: TGTGCCAGCAGAAACCCCTTCTCTGGGGCCAACGTCCTGACTTTC. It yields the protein CASRNPFSGANVLTF.

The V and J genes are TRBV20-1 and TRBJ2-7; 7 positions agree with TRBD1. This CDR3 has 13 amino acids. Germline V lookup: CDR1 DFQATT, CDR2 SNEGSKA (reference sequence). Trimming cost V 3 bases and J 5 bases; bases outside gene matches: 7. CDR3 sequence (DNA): TGCAGTGCTAGTCGTGACAGGGATGACGAGCAGTACTTC. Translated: CSASRDRDDEQYF.

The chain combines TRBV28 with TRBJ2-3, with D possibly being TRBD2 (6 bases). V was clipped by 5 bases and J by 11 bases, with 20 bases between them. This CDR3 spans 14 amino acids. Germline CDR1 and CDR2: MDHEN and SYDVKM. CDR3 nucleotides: TGTGCCAGCAGTCCGACTACCGGGGGAAGGGGGCAGTATTTT. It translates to CASSPTTGGRGQYF. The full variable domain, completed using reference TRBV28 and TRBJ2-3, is DVKVTQSSRYLVKRTGEKVFLECVQDMDHENMFWYRQDPGLGLRLIYFSYDVKMKEKGDIPEGYSVSREKKERFSLILESASTNQTSMYLCASSPTTGGRGQYFGPGTRLTVL.

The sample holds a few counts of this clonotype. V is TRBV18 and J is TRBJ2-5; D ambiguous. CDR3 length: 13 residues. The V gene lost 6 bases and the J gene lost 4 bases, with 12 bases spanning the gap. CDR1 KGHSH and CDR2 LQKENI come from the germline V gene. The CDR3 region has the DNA TGTGCCAGCTCCCCGGAGACGGGAGAGACCCAGTACTTC. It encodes CASSPETGETQYF.

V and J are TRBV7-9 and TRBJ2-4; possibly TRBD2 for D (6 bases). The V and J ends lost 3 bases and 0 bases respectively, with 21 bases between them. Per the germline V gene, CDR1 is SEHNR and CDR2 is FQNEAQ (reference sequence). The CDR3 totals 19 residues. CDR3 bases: TGTGCCAGCAGCTTTGACGGGGGTCTCGGCCCTTTAGCCAAAAACATTCAGTACTTC. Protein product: CASSFDGGLGPLAKNIQYF.

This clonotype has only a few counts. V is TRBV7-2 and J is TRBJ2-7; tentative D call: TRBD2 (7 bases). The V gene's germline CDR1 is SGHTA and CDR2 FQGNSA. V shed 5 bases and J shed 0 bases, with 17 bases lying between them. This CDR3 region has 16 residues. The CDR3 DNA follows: TGTGCCAGCAGCCCCTTGGCGGGGGCCCCCTCCTACGAGCAGTACTTC. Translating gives CASSPLAGAPSYEQYF. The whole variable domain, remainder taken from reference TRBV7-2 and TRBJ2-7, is GAGVSQSPSNKVTEKGKDVELRCDPISGHTALYWYRQSLGQGLEFLIYFQGNSAPDKSGLPSDRFSAERTGGSVSTLTIQRTQQEDSAVYLCASSPLAGAPSYEQYFGPGTRLTVT.

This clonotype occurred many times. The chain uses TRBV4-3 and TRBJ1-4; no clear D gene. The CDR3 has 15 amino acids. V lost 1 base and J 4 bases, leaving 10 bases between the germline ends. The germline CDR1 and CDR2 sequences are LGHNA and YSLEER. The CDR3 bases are TGCGCCAGCAGCCAAGTGTGGCAGAATAATGAAAAACTGTTTTTT. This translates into CASSQVWQNNEKLFF.

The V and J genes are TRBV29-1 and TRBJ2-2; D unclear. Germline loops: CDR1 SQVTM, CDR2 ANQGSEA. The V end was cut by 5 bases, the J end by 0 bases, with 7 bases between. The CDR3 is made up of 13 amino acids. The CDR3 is CSVKVSNTGELFF. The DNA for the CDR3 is TGCAGCGTTAAAGTGTCGAACACCGGGGAGCTGTTTTTT.